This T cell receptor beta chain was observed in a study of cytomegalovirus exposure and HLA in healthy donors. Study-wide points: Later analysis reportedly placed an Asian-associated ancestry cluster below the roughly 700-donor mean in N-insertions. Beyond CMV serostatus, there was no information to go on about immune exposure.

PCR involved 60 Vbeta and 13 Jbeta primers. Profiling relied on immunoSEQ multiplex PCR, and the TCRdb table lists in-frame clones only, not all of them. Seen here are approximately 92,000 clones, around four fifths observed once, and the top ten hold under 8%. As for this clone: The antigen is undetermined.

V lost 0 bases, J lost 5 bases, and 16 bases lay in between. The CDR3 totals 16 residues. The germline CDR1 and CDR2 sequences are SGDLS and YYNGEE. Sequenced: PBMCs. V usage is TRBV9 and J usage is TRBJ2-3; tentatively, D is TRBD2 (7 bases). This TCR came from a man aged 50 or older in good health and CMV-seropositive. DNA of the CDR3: TGTGCCAGCAGCGTAGGTCCGGGGGGAGGGGGAGATACGCAGTATTTT. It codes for CASSVGPGGGGDTQYF.